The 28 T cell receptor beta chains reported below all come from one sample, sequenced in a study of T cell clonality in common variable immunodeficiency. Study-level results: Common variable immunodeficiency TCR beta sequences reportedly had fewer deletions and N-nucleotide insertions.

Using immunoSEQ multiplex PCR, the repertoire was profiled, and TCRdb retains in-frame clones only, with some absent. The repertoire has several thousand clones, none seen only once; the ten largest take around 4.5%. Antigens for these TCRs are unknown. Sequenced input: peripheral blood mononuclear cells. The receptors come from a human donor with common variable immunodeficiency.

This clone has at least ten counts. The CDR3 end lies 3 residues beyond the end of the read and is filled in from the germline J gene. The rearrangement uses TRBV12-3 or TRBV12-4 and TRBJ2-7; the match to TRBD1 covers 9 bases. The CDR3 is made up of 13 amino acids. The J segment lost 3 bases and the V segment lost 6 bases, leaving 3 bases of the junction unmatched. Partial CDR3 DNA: TGTGCCAGCAGAATGGGACAGGGCTACGAG. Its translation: CASRMGQGYE. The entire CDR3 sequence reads CASRMGQGYEQYF.

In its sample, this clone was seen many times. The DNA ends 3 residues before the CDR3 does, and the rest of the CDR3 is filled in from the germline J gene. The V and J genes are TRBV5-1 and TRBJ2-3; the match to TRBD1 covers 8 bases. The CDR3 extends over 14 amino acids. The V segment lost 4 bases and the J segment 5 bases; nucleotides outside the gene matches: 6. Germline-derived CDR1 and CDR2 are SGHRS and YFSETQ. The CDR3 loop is CASSPGQVVDTQYF. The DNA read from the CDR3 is TGCGCCAGCAGCCCGGGACAGGTCGTAGATACG.

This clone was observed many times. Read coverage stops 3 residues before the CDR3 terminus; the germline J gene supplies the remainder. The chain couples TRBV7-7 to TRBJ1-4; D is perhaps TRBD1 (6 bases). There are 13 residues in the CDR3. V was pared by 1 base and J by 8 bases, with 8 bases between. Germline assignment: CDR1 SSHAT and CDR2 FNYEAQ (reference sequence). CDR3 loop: CASSLGQGEKLFF. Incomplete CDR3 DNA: TGTGCCAGCAGCTTAGGGCAGGGGGAAAAA.

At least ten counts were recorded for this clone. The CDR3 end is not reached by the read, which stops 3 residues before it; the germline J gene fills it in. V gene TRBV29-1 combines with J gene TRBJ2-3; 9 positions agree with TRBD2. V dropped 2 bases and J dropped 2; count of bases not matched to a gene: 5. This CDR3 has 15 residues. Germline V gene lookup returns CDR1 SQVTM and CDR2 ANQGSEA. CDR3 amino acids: CSVELPSGITDTQYF. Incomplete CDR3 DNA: TGCAGCGTTGAACTGCCTAGCGGGATCACAGATACG.

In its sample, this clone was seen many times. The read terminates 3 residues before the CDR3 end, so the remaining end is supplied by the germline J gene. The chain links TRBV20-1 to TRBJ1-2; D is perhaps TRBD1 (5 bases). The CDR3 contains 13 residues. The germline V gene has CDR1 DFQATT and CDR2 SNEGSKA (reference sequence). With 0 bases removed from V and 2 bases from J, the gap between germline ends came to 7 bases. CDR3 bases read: TGCAGTGCTAGAGATCAGGGAAACTATGGC. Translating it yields CSARDQGNYG. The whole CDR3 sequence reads CSARDQGNYGYTF.

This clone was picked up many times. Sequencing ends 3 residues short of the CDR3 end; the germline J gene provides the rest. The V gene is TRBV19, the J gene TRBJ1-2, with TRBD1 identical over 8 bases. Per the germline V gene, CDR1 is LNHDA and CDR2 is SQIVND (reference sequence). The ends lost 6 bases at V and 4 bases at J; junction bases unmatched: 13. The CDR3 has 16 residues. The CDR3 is CASSLGQGAVTYGYTF. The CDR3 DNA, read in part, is TGTGCCAGTAGCCTGGGTCAGGGGGCCGTCACCTATGGC. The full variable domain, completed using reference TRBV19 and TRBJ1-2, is DGGITQSPKYLFRKEGQNVTLSCEQNLNHDAMYWYRQDPGQGLRLIYYSQIVNDFQKGDIAEGYSVSREKKESFPLTVTSAQKNPTAFYLCASSLGQGAVTYGYTFGSGTRLTVV.

The sequenced part of the CDR3 DNA is TGTGCCAGCAGGTCGGGACAGCGCTCTGGAAACACC. It specifies CASRSGQRSGNT. The whole CDR3 is CASRSGQRSGNTIYF. J is TRBJ1-3 and V is TRBV7-2; TRBD1 aligns across 7 bases. The sequenced fragment ends 3 residues before the CDR3 boundary, so the rest is inferred from the germline J gene. The ends lost 6 bases at V and 0 bases at J; junction bases unmatched: 5. CDR3 size: 15 residues. CDR1 and CDR2 from the germline V gene are SGHTA and FQGNSA. Supplemented by reference TRBV7-2 and TRBJ1-3, the full variable domain reads GAGVSQSPSNKVTEKGKDVELRCDPISGHTALYWYRQSLGQGLEFLIYFQGNSAPDKSGLPSDRFSAERTGGSVSTLTIQRTQQEDSAVYLCASRSGQRSGNTIYFGEGSWLTVV.

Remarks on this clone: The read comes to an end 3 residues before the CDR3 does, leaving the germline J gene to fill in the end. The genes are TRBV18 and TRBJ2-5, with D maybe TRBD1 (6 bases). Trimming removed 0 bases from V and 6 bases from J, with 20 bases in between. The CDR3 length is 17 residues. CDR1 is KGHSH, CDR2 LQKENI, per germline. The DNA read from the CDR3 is TGTGCCAGCTCACCACCCTGGGCAGGGGAGAGCAATAAGACC. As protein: CASSPPWAGESNKT. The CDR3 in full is CASSPPWAGESNKTQYF.

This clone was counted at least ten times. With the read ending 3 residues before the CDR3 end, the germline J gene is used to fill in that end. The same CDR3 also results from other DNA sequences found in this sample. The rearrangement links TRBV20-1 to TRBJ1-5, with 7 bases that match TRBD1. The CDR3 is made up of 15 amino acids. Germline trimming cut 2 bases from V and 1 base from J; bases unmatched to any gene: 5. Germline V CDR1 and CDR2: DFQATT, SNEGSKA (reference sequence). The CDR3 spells CSARTGTASNQPQHF. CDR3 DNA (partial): TGCAGTGCTAGAACCGGGACAGCAAGCAATCAGCCC.

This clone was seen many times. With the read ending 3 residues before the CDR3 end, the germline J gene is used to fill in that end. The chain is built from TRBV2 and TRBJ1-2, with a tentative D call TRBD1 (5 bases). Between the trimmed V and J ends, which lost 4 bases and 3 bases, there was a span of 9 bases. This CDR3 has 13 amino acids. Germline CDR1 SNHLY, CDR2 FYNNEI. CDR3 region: CASSGGRDYGYTF. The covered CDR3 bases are TGTGCCAGCAGTGGTGGCAGGGACTATGGC.

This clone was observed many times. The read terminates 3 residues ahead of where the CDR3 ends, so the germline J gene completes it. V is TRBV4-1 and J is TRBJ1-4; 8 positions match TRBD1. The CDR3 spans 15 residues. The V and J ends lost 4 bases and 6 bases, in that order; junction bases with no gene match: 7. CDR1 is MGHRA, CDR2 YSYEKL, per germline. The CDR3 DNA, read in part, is TGCGCCAGCAGCCTGCCGGACAGGGCAGATGAAAAA. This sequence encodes CASSLPDRADEK. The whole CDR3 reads CASSLPDRADEKLFF.

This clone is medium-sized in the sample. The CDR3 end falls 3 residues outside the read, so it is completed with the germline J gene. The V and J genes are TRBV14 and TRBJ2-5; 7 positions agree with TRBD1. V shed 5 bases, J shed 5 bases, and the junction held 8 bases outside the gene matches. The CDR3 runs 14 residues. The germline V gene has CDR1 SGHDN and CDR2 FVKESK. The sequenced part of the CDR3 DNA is TGTGCCAGCAGCGACAGGGTCCTGGGCGAGACC. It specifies CASSDRVLGET. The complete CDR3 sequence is CASSDRVLGETQYF.

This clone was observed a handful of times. The sequenced CDR3 bases are TGTGCCAGCAGCCTCAGGGACAGCAACTATGGC. This gives the protein CASSLRDSNYG. In full, the CDR3 reads CASSLRDSNYGYTF. The chain carries TRBV5-8 and TRBJ1-2; 7 nucleotides align to TRBD1. Coverage ceases 3 residues before the CDR3 finishes, and the germline J gene fills in the end. Germline V lookup: CDR1 SGHTS, CDR2 YDEGEE. There are 14 residues in the CDR3. Trimming took 4 bases from V and 2 from J; bases not matched to a gene: 5.

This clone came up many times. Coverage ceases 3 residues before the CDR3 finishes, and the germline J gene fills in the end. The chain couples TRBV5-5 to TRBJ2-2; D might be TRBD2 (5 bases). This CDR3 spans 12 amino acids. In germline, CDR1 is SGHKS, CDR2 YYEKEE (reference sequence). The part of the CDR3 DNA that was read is TGTGCCAGCAGCATATACGGGGAGAAG. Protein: CASSIYGEK. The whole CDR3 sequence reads CASSIYGEKLFF.

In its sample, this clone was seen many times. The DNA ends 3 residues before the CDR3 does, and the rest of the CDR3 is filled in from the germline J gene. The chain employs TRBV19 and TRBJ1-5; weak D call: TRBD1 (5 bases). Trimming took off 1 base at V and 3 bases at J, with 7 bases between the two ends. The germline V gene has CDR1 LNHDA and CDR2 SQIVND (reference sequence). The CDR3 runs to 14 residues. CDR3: CASSIGTNNQPQHF. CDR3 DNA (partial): TGTGCCAGTAGTATAGGGACAAACAATCAGCCC.

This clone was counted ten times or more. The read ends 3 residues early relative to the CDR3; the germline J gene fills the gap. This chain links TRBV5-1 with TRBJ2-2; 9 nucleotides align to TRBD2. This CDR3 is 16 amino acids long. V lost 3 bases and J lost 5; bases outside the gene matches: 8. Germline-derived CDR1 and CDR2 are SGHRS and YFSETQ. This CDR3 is CASSSSPSGTTGELFF. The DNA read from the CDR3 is TGCGCCAGCAGCTCTTCTCCTAGCGGGACGACCGGGGAG.

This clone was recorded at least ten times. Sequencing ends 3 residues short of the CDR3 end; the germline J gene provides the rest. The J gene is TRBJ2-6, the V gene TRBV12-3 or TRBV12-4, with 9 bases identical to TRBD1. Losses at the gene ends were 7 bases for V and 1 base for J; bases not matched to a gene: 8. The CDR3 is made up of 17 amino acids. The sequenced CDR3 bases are TGTGCCAGCACCGGACAGGGGCGGGTGTCTGGGGCCAACGTC. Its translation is CASTGQGRVSGANV. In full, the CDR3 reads CASTGQGRVSGANVLTF.

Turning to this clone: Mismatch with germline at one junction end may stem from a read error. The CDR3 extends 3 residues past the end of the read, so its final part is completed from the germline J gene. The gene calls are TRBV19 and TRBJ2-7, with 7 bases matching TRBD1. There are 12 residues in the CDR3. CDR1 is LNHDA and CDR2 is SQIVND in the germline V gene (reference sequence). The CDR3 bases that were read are TGTGCCAGGAGTAGACAGGGCTACGAG. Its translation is CARSRQGYE. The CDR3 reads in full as CARSRQGYEQYF.

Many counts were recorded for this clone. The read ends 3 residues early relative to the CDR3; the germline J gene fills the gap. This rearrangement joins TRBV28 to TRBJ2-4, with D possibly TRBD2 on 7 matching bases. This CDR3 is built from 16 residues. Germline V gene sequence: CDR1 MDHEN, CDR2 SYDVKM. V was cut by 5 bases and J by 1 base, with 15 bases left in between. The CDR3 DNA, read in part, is TGTGCCAGCAGTCCAATGGGGAGGGGGGCCAAAAACATT. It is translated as CASSPMGRGAKNI. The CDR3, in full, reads CASSPMGRGAKNIQYF.

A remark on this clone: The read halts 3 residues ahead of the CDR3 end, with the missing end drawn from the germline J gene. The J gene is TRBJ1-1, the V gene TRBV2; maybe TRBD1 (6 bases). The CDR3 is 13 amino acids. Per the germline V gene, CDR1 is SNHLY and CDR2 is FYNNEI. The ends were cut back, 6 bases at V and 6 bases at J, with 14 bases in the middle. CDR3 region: CASSPTGFAEAFF. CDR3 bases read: TGTGCCAGCAGCCCTACAGGGTTCGCTGAA.

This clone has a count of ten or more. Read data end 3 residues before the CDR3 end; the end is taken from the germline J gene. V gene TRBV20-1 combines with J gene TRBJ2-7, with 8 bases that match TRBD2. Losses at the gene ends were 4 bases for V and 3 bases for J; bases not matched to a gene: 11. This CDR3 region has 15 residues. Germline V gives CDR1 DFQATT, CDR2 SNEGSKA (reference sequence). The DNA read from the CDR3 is TGCAGTGCTACCCCCGGGGGGCGGGAGGTCTACGAG. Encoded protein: CSATPGGREVYE. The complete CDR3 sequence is CSATPGGREVYEQYF.

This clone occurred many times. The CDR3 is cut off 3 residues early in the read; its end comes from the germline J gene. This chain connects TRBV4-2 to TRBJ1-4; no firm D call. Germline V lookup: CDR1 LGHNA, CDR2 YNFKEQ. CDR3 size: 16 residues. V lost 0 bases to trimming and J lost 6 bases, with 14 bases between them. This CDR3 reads CASSQDLLPPHEKLFF. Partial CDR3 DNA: TGTGCCAGCAGCCAAGATCTCCTTCCTCCCCATGAAAAA.

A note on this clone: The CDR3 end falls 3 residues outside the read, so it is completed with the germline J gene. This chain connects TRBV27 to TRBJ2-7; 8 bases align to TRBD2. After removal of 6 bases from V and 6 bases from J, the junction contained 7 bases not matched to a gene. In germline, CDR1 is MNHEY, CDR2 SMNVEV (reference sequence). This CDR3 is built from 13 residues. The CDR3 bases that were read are TGTGCCAGCAGCCTCTCGGGGGGGAGCGAG. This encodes CASSLSGGSE. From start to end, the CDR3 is CASSLSGGSEQYF.

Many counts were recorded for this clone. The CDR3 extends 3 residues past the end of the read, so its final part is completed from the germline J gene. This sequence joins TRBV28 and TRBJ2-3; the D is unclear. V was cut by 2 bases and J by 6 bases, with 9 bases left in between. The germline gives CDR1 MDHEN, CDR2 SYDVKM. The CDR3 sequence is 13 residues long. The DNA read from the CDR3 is TGTGCCAGCAGTTTAAGGGCAGAGGATACG. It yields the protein CASSLRAEDT. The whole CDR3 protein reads CASSLRAEDTQYF.

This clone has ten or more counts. CDR3 bases read: TGCAGTGCTAGTTTCCAGGCCCAGGGGGGCACAGATACG. It codes for CSASFQAQGGTDT. The entire CDR3 reads CSASFQAQGGTDTQYF. The genes are TRBV20-1 and TRBJ2-3; 7 nucleotides align to TRBD1. The CDR3 end lies 3 residues beyond the end of the read and is filled in from the germline J gene. CDR1 DFQATT and CDR2 SNEGSKA come from the germline V gene (reference sequence). With V trimmed by 3 bases and J by 1 base, 10 bases remained unmatched. The CDR3 loop spans 16 amino acids.

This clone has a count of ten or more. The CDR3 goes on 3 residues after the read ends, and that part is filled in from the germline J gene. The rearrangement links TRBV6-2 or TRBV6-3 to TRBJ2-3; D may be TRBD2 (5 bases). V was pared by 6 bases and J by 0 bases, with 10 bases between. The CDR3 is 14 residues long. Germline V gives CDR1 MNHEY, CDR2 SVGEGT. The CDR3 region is CASRSSKSTDTQYF. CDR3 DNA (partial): TGTGCCAGCAGGTCTAGCAAAAGCACAGATACG.

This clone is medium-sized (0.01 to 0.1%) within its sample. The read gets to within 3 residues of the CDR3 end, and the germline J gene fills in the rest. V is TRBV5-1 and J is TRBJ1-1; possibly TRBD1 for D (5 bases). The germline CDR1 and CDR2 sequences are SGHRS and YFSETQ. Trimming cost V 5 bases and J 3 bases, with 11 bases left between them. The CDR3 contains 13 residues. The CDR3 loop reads CASRIRGDTEAFF. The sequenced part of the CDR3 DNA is TGCGCCAGCAGGATTAGGGGTGACACTGAA.

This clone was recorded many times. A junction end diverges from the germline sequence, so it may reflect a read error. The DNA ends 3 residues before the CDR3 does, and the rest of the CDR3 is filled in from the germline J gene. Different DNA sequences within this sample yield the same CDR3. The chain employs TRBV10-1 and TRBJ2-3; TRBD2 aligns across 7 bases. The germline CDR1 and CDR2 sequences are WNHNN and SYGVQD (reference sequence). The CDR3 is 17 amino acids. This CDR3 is CASSESRGGMSPDTQYF. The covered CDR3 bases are TGCGCCAGCAGCGAGTCGCGGGGAGGGATGAGCCCAGATACG.